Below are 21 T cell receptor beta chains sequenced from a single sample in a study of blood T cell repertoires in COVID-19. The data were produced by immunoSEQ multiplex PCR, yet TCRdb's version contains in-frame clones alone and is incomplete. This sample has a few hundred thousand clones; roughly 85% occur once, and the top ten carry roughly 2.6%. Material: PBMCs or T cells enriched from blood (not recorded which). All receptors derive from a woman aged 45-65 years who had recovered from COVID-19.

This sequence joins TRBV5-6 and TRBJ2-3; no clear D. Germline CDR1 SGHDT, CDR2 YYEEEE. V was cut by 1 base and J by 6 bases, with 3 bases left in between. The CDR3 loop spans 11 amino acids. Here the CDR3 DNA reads TGTGCCAGCAGCTTGCGGGATACGCAGTATTTT. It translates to CASSLRDTQYF. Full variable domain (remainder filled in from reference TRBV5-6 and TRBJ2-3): DAGVTQSPTHLIKTRGQQVTLRCSPKSGHDTVSWYQQALGQGPQFIFQYYEEEERQRGNFPDRFSGHQFPNYSSELNVNALLLGDSALYLCASSLRDTQYFGPGTRLTVL.

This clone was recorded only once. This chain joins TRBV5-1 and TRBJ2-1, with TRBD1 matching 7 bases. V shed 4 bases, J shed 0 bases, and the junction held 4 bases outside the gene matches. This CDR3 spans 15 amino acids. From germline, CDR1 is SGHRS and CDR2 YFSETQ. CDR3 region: CASSLGTVSYNEQFF. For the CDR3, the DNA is TGCGCCAGCAGCCTCGGGACAGTCTCCTACAATGAGCAGTTCTTC.

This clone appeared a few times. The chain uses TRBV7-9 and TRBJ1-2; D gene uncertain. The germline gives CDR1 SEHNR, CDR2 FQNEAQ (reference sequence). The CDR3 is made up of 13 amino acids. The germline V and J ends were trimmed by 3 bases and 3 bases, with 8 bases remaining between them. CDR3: CASSFSSYYGYTF. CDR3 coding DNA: TGTGCCAGCAGCTTTAGCTCATACTATGGCTACACCTTC.

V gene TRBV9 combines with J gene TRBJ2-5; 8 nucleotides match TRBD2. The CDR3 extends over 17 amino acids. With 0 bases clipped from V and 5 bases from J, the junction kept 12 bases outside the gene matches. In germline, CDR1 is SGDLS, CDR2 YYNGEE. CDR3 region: CASSVGPPRAGDETQYF. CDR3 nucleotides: TGTGCCAGCAGCGTAGGCCCCCCGAGAGCGGGAGACGAGACCCAGTACTTC.

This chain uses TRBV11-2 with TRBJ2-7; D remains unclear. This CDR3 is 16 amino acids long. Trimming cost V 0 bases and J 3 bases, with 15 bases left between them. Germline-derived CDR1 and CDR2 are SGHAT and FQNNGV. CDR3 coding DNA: TGTGCCAGCAGCTTAGAACGGCAGGTCGTTCTCTACGAGCAGTACTTC. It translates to CASSLERQVVLYEQYF.

The CDR3 DNA is TGTGCCAGCAGGGGGCAGAGCAATCAGCCCCAGCATTTT. Translation gives CASRGQSNQPQHF. V and J are TRBV2 and TRBJ1-5, with D possibly being TRBD1 (5 bases). Germline CDR1 is SNHLY and CDR2 is FYNNEI. V lost 6 bases to trimming and J lost 1 base, with 7 bases between them. The CDR3 contains 13 residues.

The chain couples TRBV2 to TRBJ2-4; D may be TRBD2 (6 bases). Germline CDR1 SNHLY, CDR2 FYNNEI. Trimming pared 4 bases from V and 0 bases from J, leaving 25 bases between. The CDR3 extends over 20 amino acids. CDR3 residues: CASSGPFGPTGEIAKNIQYF. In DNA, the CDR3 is TGTGCCAGCAGTGGGCCCTTCGGTCCCACGGGGGAGATAGCCAAAAACATTCAGTACTTC.

DNA of the CDR3: TGTGCCAGCAGCGTAGGAGAGCGCCGGGCCGGGGAGCTGTTTTTT. Translation gives CASSVGERRAGELFF. V and J are TRBV9 and TRBJ2-2; D remains ambiguous. Trimming took off 0 bases at V and 6 bases at J, with 12 bases between the two ends. CDR3 length: 15 amino acids. CDR1 is SGDLS and CDR2 is YYNGEE in the germline V gene.

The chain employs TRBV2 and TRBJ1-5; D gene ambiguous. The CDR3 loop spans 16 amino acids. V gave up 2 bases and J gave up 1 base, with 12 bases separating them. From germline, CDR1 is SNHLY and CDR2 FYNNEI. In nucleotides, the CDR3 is TGTGCCAGCAGTGAAAATGCGGTGGCAAGCAATCAGCCCCAGCATTTT. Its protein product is CASSENAVASNQPQHF.

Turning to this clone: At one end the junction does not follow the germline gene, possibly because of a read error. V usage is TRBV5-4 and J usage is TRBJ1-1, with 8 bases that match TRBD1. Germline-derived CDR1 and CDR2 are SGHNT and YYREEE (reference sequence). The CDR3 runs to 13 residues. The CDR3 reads CASSHGQGPEAFF. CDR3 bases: TGTGCCAGCAGCCATGGACAGGGCCCTGAGGCTTTCTTT.

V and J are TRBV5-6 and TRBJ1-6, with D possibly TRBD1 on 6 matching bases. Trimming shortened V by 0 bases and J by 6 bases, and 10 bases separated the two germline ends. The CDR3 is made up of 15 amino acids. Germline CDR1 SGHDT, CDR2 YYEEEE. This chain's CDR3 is CASSLALRGNSPLHF. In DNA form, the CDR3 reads TGTGCCAGCAGCTTGGCGCTCAGGGGTAATTCACCCCTCCACTTT.

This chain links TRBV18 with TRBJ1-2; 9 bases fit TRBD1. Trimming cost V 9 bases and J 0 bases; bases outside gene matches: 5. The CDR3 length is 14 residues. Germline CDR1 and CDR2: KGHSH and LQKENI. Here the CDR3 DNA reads TGTGCCAGTGGACAGGGGAGGCCTAACTATGGCTACACCTTC. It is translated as CASGQGRPNYGYTF.

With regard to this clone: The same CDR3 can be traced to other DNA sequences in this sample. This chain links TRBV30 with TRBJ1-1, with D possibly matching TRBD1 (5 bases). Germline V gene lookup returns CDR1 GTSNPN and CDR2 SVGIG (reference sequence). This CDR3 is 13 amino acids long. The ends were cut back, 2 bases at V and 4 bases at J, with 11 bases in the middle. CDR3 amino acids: CAWSFTGGTEAFF. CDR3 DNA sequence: TGTGCCTGGAGTTTTACAGGTGGCACTGAAGCTTTCTTT.

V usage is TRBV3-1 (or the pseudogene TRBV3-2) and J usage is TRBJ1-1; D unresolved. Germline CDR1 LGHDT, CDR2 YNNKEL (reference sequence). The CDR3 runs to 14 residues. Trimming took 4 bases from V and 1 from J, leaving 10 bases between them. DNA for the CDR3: TGTGCCAGCAGCCGGAGGGTCCAGAACACTGAAGCTTTCTTT. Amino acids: CASSRRVQNTEAFF.

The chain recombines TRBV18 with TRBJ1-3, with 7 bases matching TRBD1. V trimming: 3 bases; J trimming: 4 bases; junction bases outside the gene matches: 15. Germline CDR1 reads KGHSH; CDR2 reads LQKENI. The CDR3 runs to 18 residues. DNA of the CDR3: TGTGCCAGCTCACCCATCTACAGGGGTAGTTCGTGGGGAAACACCATATATTTT. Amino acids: CASSPIYRGSSWGNTIYF.

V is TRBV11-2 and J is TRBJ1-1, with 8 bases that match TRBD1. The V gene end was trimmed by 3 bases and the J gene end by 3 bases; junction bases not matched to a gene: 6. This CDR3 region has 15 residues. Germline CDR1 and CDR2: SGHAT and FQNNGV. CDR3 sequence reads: CASSFRTGMDTEAFF. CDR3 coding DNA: TGTGCCAGCAGCTTTAGGACAGGGATGGACACTGAAGCTTTCTTT.

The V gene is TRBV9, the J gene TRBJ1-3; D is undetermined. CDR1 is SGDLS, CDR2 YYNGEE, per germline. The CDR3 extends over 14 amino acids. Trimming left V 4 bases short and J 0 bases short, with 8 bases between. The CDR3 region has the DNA TGTGCCAGCAGCCCCTTTTTCTCTGGAAACACCATATATTTT. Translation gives CASSPFFSGNTIYF.

The CDR3 region is CANLILEREPQHF. The CDR3 nucleotides are TGTGCCAACCTTATACTTGAGAGGGAGCCCCAGCATTTT. The chain links TRBV6-5 to TRBJ1-5; D gene uncertain. V dropped 10 bases and J dropped 8 bases, with 18 bases sitting between them. Germline CDR1 MNHEY, CDR2 SVGAGI. The CDR3 contains 13 residues.

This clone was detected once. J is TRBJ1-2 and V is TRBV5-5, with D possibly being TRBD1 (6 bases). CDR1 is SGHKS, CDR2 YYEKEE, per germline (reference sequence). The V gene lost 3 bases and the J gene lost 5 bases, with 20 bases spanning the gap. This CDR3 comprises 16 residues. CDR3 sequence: CASSSAGEDGHYGYTF. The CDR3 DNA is TGTGCCAGCAGCTCGGCAGGGGAAGATGGACATTATGGCTACACCTTC.

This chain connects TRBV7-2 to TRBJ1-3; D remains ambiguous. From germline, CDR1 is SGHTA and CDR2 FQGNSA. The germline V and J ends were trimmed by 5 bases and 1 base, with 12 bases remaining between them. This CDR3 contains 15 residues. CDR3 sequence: CASSKTVPSGNTIYF. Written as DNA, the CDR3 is TGTGCCAGCAGCAAAACGGTCCCGTCTGGAAACACCATATATTTT.

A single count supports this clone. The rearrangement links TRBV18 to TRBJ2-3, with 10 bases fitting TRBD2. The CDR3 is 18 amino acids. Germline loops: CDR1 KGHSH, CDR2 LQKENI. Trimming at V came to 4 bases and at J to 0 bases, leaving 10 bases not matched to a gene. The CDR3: CASSLNARTSGSTDTQYF. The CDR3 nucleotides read TGTGCCAGCTCACTGAATGCTCGGACTAGCGGTAGCACAGATACGCAGTATTTT.